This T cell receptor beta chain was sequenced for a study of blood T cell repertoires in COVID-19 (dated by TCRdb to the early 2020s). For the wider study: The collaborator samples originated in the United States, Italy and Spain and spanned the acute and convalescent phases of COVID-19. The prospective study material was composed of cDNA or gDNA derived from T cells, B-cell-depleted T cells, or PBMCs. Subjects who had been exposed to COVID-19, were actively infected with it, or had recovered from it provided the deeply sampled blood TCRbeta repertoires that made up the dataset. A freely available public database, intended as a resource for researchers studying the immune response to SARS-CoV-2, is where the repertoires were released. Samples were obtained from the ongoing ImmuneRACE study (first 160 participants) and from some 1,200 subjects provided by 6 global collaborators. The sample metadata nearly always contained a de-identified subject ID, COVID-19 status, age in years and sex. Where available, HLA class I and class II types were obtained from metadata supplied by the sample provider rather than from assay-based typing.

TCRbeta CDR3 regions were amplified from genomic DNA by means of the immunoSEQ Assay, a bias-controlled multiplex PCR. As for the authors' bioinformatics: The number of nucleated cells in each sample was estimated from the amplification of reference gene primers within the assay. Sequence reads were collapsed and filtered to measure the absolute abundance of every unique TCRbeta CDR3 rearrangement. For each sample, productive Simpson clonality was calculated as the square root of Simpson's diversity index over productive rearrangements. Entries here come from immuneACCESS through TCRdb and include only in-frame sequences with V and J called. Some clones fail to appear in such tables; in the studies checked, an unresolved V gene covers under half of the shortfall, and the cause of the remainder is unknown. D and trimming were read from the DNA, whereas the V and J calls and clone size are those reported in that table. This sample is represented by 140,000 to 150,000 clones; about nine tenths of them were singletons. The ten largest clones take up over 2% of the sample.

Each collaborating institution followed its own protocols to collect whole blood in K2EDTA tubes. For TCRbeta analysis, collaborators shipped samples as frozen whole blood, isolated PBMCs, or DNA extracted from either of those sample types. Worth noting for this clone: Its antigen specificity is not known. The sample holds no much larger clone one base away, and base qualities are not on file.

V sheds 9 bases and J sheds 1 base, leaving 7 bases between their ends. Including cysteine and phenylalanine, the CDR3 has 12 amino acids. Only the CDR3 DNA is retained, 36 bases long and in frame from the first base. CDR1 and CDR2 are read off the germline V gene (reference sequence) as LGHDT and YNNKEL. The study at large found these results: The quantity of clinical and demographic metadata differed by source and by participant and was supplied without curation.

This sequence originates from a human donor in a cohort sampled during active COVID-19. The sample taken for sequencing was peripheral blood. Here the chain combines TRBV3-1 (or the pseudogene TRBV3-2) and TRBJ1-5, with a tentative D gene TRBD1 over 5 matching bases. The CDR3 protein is CARQASNQPQHF. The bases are TGTGCCAGACAGGCAAGCAATCAGCCCCAGCATTTT.